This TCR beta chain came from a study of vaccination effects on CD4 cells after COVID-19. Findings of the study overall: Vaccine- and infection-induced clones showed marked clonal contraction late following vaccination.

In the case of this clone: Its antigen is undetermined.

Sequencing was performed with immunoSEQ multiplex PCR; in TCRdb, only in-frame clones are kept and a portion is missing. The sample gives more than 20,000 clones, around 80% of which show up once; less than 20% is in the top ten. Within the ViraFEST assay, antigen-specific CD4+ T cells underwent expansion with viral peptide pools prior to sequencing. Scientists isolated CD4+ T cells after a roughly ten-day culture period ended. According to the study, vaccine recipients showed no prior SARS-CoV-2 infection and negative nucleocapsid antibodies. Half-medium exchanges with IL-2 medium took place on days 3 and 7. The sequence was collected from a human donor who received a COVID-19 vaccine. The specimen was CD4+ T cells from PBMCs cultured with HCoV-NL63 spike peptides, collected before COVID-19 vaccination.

The CDR3 loop reads CASSTTPGVYNEQFF. CDR3 DNA: TGTGCCAGCAGTACTACCCCAGGAGTCTACAATGAGCAGTTCTTC. The rearrangement links TRBV6-5 to TRBJ2-1; no clear D. In germline, CDR1 is MNHEY, CDR2 SVGAGI. The CDR3 extends over 15 amino acids. V was cut by 5 bases and J by 3 bases, with 14 bases left in between.